The entry below describes one TCR beta chain. The antigen remains undetermined. Then a second PCR, running roughly 7 to 11 cycles, was carried out with a sample-barcoded 5' primer and a J-beta primer mix. A template-switch adaptor that had 12 random nucleotides put a tag on each cDNA molecule. A single record per CDR3 protein comes from TCRdb applying MiXCR to the 5' RACE reads. The sample yields about 970,000 distinct CDR3 sequences, 51% seen once. The data were obtained in a study of blood T cells in healthy people across ages. General study results and limits: Compared with aged donors, long-lived donors showed fewer expanded clones, suggesting selection.

The CDR3 consists of 14 residues. Germline V CDR1 and CDR2: DFQATT, SNEGSKA (reference sequence). Between the trimmed V and J ends, which lost 6 bases and 4 bases, there was a span of 18 bases. Researchers isolated at least 6.5 million PBMCs per sample. V is TRBV20-1 and J is TRBJ1-2, with D uncertain. The source is a woman aged 60-75 years in good health. Material: blood. CDR3 amino acids: CSARAQLISYGYTF. CDR3 in DNA: TGCAGTGCCCGGGCCCAACTTATCAGCTATGGCTACACCTTC.